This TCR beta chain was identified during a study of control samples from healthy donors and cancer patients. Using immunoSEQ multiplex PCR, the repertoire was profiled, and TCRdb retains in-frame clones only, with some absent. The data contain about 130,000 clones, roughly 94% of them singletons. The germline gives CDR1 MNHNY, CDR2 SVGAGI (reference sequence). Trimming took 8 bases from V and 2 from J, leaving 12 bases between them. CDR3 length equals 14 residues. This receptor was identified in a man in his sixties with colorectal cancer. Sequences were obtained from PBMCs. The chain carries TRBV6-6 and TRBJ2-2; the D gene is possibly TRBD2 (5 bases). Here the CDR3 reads CASHRGSNTGELFF. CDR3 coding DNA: TGTGCCAGCCACCGGGGATCTAACACCGGGGAGCTGTTTTTT.